This note documents a single T cell receptor (beta chain) sequence. TRB amplification used roughly 250 ng of peripheral blood genomic DNA. This specimen belongs to a study of T cell clusters in autoimmune cytopenias. Germline V gene sequence: CDR1 MNHEY, CDR2 SVGAGI. The CDR3 covers 18 residues. TRB rearrangements were amplified by touch-down multiplex PCR with mixed TRB-A/B primers. TCRdb reanalyzed the multiplex PCR reads and collapses them to one entry per CDR3 protein, without DNA. There are 9,500 or so distinct CDR3 sequences in the sample, with approximately 9.2% held by the top ten. This clonotype was obtained from a human donor with an autoimmune cytopenia or autoimmune hepatitis (not recorded which). The sample was peripheral blood. The chain is built from TRBV6-5 and TRBJ1-2; the D call from TCRdb, TRBD1, cannot be confirmed without DNA. The CDR3: CATDTPGDRDSTNYGYTF.